This passage covers 21 T cell receptor beta chains from one sample sequenced in a study of blood T cell repertoires in COVID-19. Using immunoSEQ multiplex PCR, the repertoire was profiled, and TCRdb retains in-frame clones only, with some absent. The sample contains roughly 200,000 clones, 75% to 90% of which appear only once. The sample was peripheral blood. All receptors come from an older woman with acute or convalescent COVID-19.

The chain's CDR3 is CASSPPRTSGVHNEQFF. Written as DNA, the CDR3 is TGTGCCAGCTCACCTCCGAGGACTAGCGGGGTCCACAATGAGCAGTTCTTC. This chain links TRBV18 with TRBJ2-1; 12 positions match TRBD2. Germline lookup yields CDR1 KGHSH and CDR2 LQKENI. The CDR3 has 17 amino acids. J gave up 5 bases and V 3 bases, and 8 bases lay outside the gene matches.

V is TRBV27 and J is TRBJ2-1, with 10 positions matching TRBD2. This CDR3 is 14 amino acids long. V lost 7 bases, J lost 6 bases, and 6 bases stayed unmatched. CDR1 is MNHEY, CDR2 SMNVEV, per germline (reference sequence). Written as DNA, the CDR3 is TGTGCCAGCACCCCCAGCGGGAGGGCCAATGAGCAGTTCTTC. Translated, it gives CASTPSGRANEQFF.

J is TRBJ1-2 and V is TRBV5-4, with D perhaps matching TRBD1 (5 bases). Germline V gives CDR1 SGHNT, CDR2 YYREEE (reference sequence). The CDR3 has 15 amino acids. The ends were cut back, 3 bases at V and 0 bases at J, with 12 bases in the middle. CDR3 region: CASSSGLEPNYGYTF. DNA of the CDR3: TGTGCCAGCAGCTCGGGACTGGAGCCTAACTATGGCTACACCTTC.

The chain recombines TRBV2 with TRBJ1-2, with D possibly matching TRBD1 (6 bases). The germline V and J ends were trimmed by 5 bases and 0 bases, with 10 bases remaining between them. Looked up from germline, CDR1 is SNHLY and CDR2 is FYNNEI. The CDR3 covers 14 residues. The DNA for the CDR3 is TGTGCCAGCAGTCAGGACAGAGCTAACTATGGCTACACCTTC. Amino acid sequence: CASSQDRANYGYTF.

This chain uses TRBV12-3 or TRBV12-4 with TRBJ1-1; tentatively, D is TRBD1 (6 bases). Deletions cut 4 bases from V and 10 bases from J, with 13 bases between. The CDR3 totals 12 residues. For the CDR3, the DNA is TGTGCCAGCAGTTCAGGGGTTTCTGTAGCTTTCTTT. Encoded protein: CASSSGVSVAFF.

The CDR3, as DNA: TGTGCCAGCAGTTATAGTCTCGGTGAAGCTTTCTTT. Translated, it gives CASSYSLGEAFF. This rearrangement joins TRBV5-4 to TRBJ1-1; D unresolved. The CDR3 covers 12 residues. The germline V and J ends were trimmed by 5 bases and 7 bases, with 12 bases remaining between them. Germline values: CDR1 SGHNT, CDR2 YYREEE (reference sequence).

In this sample, this clone turned up a few times. The chain employs TRBV15 and TRBJ2-2; 8 nucleotides match TRBD1. V lost 0 bases to trimming and J lost 5 bases; unmatched junction nucleotides: 2. The CDR3 extends over 15 amino acids. Germline assignment: CDR1 LNHNV and CDR2 YYDKDF (reference sequence). As DNA, the CDR3 is TGTGCCACCAGCAGAGAGGACAGGGCAACCGGGGAGCTGTTTTTT. Protein product: CATSREDRATGELFF.

The chain couples TRBV12-3 or TRBV12-4 to TRBJ2-7; D possibly corresponds to TRBD2 (5 bases). Trimming pared 2 bases from V and 7 bases from J, leaving 12 bases between. CDR3 length: 13 residues. CDR3 amino acids: CASSLLARREQYF. The CDR3 DNA follows: TGTGCCAGCAGTTTACTAGCCCGTCGTGAGCAGTACTTC.

This clone was found once. This chain joins TRBV6-5 and TRBJ1-3, with 7 bases lining up with TRBD1. The trim removed 0 bases at V and 2 bases at J, leaving 1 base unmatched. The CDR3 extends over 15 amino acids. The germline V gene has CDR1 MNHEY and CDR2 SVGAGI. The CDR3 DNA is TGTGCCAGCAGTTACTCGGACAGGCCTGGAAACACCATATATTTT. It encodes CASSYSDRPGNTIYF.

The rearrangement joins TRBV27 to TRBJ2-7; D is possibly TRBD1 (6 bases). V was clipped by 5 bases and J by 7 bases, with 21 bases between them. Per germline, CDR1 MNHEY and CDR2 SMNVEV (reference sequence). The CDR3 totals 15 residues. The CDR3 sequence: CASSPRRTVTGEQYF. CDR3 DNA sequence: TGTGCCAGCAGTCCGCGGCGGACAGTGACGGGGGAGCAGTACTTC.

V is TRBV29-1 and J is TRBJ1-1, with D perhaps TRBD1 (5 bases). There are 12 residues in the CDR3. Germline loops: CDR1 SQVTM, CDR2 ANQGSEA. With 1 base removed from V and 5 bases from J, the gap between germline ends came to 8 bases. CDR3 sequence: CSVEVGGTEAFF. In DNA form, the CDR3 reads TGCAGCGTTGAAGTGGGGGGGACTGAAGCTTTCTTT.

This rearrangement joins TRBV19 to TRBJ2-5, with a tentative D call TRBD1 (6 bases). This CDR3 is built from 14 residues. Per germline, CDR1 LNHDA and CDR2 SQIVND (reference sequence). V gave up 4 bases and J gave up 1 base, with 10 bases separating them. CDR3 loop: CASSTGTLQETQYF. The CDR3 DNA sequence: TGTGCCAGTAGTACCGGGACACTCCAAGAGACCCAGTACTTC.

The chain combines TRBV11-3 with TRBJ2-1, with 8 positions matching TRBD2. Germline V gives CDR1 SGHNT, CDR2 YENEEA. The CDR3 runs to 15 residues. The junction had 8 bases not matched to a gene; V was cut back by 3 bases and J by 7 bases. The CDR3 sequence is CASSFASSGWNEQFF. The CDR3 DNA reads as TGTGCCAGCAGCTTTGCGTCTAGCGGGTGGAATGAGCAGTTCTTC. The full variable domain, in which reference TRBV11-3 and TRBJ2-1 provide the parts outside the CDR3, is EAGVVQSPRYKIIEKKQPVAFWCNPISGHNTLYWYLQNLGQGPELLIRYENEEAVDDSQLPKDRFSAERLKGVDSTLKIQPAELGDSAVYLCASSFASSGWNEQFFGPGTRLTVL.

This clone was found a few times. The V and J genes are TRBV2 and TRBJ2-3, with 9 bases fitting TRBD2. The J segment lost 6 bases and the V segment lost 7 bases, leaving 5 bases of the junction unmatched. This CDR3 region has 13 residues. Germline V gene sequence: CDR1 SNHLY, CDR2 FYNNEI. The DNA of the CDR3 is TGTGCCAGCAATAGCGGGAGAGGGGATACGCAGTATTTT. As protein: CASNSGRGDTQYF.

V usage is TRBV29-1 and J usage is TRBJ2-3; 12 bases agree with TRBD2. Germline V gene sequence: CDR1 SQVTM, CDR2 ANQGSEA. This CDR3 region has 15 residues. The junction had 7 bases not matched to a gene; V was cut back by 5 bases and J by 4 bases. The CDR3 DNA follows: TGCAGCGTTCCGACTAGCGGGAGTTTGGCAGATACGCAGTATTTT. It specifies CSVPTSGSLADTQYF.

V and J are TRBV6-1 and TRBJ2-6; 9 nucleotides agree with TRBD1. V was pared by 4 bases and J by 0 bases, with 7 bases of the junction left unmatched. Germline CDR1 reads MNHNS; CDR2 reads SASEGT. CDR3 length equals 18 residues. The CDR3 coding sequence is TGTGCCAGCAGTGCCCTCGGGACAGGGACCTCTGGGGCCAACGTCCTGACTTTC. Its protein is CASSALGTGTSGANVLTF.

V is TRBV6-6 and J is TRBJ2-1; TRBD2 is a possible D gene (5 bases). The CDR3 loop spans 14 amino acids. V was clipped by 0 bases and J by 3 bases, with 6 bases between them. Germline assignment: CDR1 MNHNY and CDR2 SVGAGI (reference sequence). CDR3 in amino acids: CASSYSRVYNEQFF. The CDR3 coding sequence is TGTGCCAGCAGTTACTCGAGGGTCTACAATGAGCAGTTCTTC.

The V and J genes are TRBV3-1 (or the pseudogene TRBV3-2) and TRBJ2-7; D may be TRBD2 (6 bases). CDR3 length: 15 residues. The ends were cut back, 0 bases at V and 1 base at J, with 10 bases in the middle. CDR1 LGHDT and CDR2 YNNKEL come from the germline V gene (reference sequence). CDR3 sequence reads: CASSQEPGSSYEQYV. The CDR3 DNA is TGTGCCAGCAGCCAAGAGCCCGGGAGTTCCTACGAGCAGTACGTC.

The genes are TRBV5-1 and TRBJ2-2, with 11 bases matching TRBD1. The CDR3 sequence is 15 residues long. The V segment lost 7 bases and the J segment 6 bases; nucleotides outside the gene matches: 8. Germline V gives CDR1 SGHRS, CDR2 YFSETQ. The CDR3 sequence: CASSDRTGGPGELFF. The CDR3 DNA is TGCGCCAGCTCGGACAGGACAGGGGGCCCCGGGGAGCTGTTTTTT.

This clone appeared once. The CDR3, as DNA: TGTGCCAGCAGTTTAAGGTCAGGGGCGCGTAATATGAACTATGGCTACACCTTC. Translation gives CASSLRSGARNMNYGYTF. The chain has TRBV27 and TRBJ1-2; TRBD1 is a possible D gene (6 bases). CDR1 and CDR2 (germline): MNHEY, SMNVEV (reference sequence). The CDR3 is 18 amino acids. Trimming took 2 bases from V and 2 from J, leaving 21 bases between them.

This rearrangement joins TRBV15 to TRBJ2-3; 10 bases agree with TRBD2. Trimming removed 3 bases from V and 1 base from J; junction bases left unmatched: 1. Germline assignment: CDR1 LNHNV and CDR2 YYDKDF (reference sequence). The CDR3 contains 15 residues. CDR3 in amino acids: CATSSGTSGTDTQYF. The CDR3, as DNA: TGTGCCACCAGCAGTGGGACTAGCGGCACAGATACGCAGTATTTT.